This paragraph covers one TCR beta chain sequence. Its target is not known. TCRdb itself ran the 5' RACE reads through MiXCR, one entry per CDR3 protein. The sample lists about 170,000 distinct CDR3 sequences; 10% to 15% were seen once. This record comes from a study of T-cell memory formation after mild COVID-19. The study, taken as a whole, reports: Chiefly within CM and EM were the contracting CD4+ clones; CD8+ ones were within EMRA. Day 15 to 85 contracting clones showed balanced CD4/CD8; day 15 to 37 expanders favored CD4+.

Trimming shortened V by 9 bases and J by 3 bases, and 23 bases separated the two germline ends. Germline values: CDR1 MNHNY, CDR2 SVGAGI (reference sequence). The CDR3 spans 17 residues. The sequence was obtained from a man aged 18 to 35 who had mild COVID-19 (a few samples of this study predate the infection). Cell type and time point are not known. The chain joins TRBV6-6 to TRBJ2-2, with D maybe TRBD2 (7 bases). Sample: PBMCs or a T cell subset sorted from them (not recorded which). As DNA, the CDR3 is TGTGCCAGTCACCAAACTAGGGGGGGAATTGACACCGGGGAGCTGTTTTTT. As protein: CASHQTRGGIDTGELFF.